These 30 T cell receptor beta chains were all obtained from the same sample, sequenced in a study of beta chain features in type 1 diabetes listed by TCRdb under 2018. Library creation used the immunoSEQ multiplex PCR assay. The High Capacity cDNA Reverse Transcription Kit was used to reverse transcribe all of the isolated RNA, meaning that expressed TCRB transcripts were what got sequenced. Sourced from immuneACCESS, this table was stored by TCRdb with only in-frame sequences that have V and J called. A share of the clones is absent; for the studies checked, an unresolved V gene accounts for under half, and the remainder has no known explanation. This sample gives 200,000 to 250,000 clones in total; about 9.3% of them show up just once. Jointly, the top ten make up 0.03% to 0.04% of the sample. The source material was naive CD4+ T cells from blood. Taken with the paper, the label for cell subset or site translates to: true naive CD4+ T cells. All receptors derive from a woman under 30 in good health.

V usage is TRBV5-8 and J usage is TRBJ2-7, with 8 nucleotides matching TRBD1. The CDR3 runs to 15 residues. With 4 bases clipped from V and 6 bases from J, the junction kept 12 bases outside the gene matches. Germline values: CDR1 SGHTS, CDR2 YDEGEE. In nucleotides, the CDR3 is TGTGCCAGCAGCCCGCTGCGCGGACAGGGCGGCGAGCAGTACTTC. Translating gives CASSPLRGQGGEQYF.

The chain links TRBV15 to TRBJ1-5; a possible D gene is TRBD1 (5 bases). CDR1 LNHNV and CDR2 YYDKDF come from the germline V gene (reference sequence). Trimming pared 1 base from V and 2 bases from J, leaving 15 bases between. This CDR3 spans 17 amino acids. The CDR3 bases are TGTGCCACCAGCAGAGGGGCGGTTCCGGGGGGCAATCAGCCCCAGCATTTT. This sequence encodes CATSRGAVPGGNQPQHF.

The chain combines TRBV5-1 with TRBJ1-1, with D maybe TRBD1 (6 bases). Germline V lookup: CDR1 SGHRS, CDR2 YFSETQ. This CDR3 spans 14 amino acids. Trimming took off 5 bases at V and 3 bases at J, with 14 bases between the two ends. The CDR3 nucleotides read TGCGCCAGCAGTCCGGGGGGCCTCGACACTGAAGCTTTCTTT. As protein: CASSPGGLDTEAFF.

The sample holds a few counts of this clone. V and J are TRBV30 and TRBJ2-3; TRBD2 aligns across 9 bases. The V gene's germline CDR1 is GTSNPN and CDR2 SVGIG (reference sequence). CDR3 size: 16 residues. V was pared by 1 base and J by 5 bases, with 10 bases of the junction left unmatched. DNA of the CDR3: TGTGCCTGGAGTGCCTCCATAGCGGGAGCGGGAGATACGCAGTATTTT. Translated, it gives CAWSASIAGAGDTQYF.

This clone was detected only a few times. J is TRBJ2-3 and V is TRBV5-1; D might be TRBD2 (5 bases). Trimming left V 4 bases short and J 1 base short, with 10 bases between. Per germline, CDR1 SGHRS and CDR2 YFSETQ. The CDR3 sequence is 14 residues long. CDR3 DNA sequence: TGCGCCAGCAGCACCTTTAGCGGCACAGATACGCAGTATTTT. As protein: CASSTFSGTDTQYF.

This chain joins TRBV6-1 and TRBJ1-5, with D unclear. The V and J ends lost 6 bases and 4 bases respectively, with 13 bases between them. From germline, CDR1 is MNHNS and CDR2 SASEGT. The CDR3 extends over 14 amino acids. CDR3 DNA sequence: TGTGCCAGCAGGCTGCGGGGTGAAAATCAGCCCCAGCATTTT. It encodes CASRLRGENQPQHF.

The chain recombines TRBV7-9 with TRBJ2-7; a possible D gene is TRBD2 (6 bases). Germline loops: CDR1 SEHNR, CDR2 FQNEAQ (reference sequence). Trimming left V 0 bases short and J 7 bases short, with 13 bases between. The CDR3 spans 14 residues. The chain's CDR3 is CASSLAPTGREQYF. CDR3 bases: TGTGCCAGCAGCTTAGCGCCCACGGGGAGGGAGCAGTACTTC. Full variable domain (rest looked up from reference TRBV7-9 and TRBJ2-7): DTGVSQNPRHKITKRGQNVTFRCDPISEHNRLYWYRQTLGQGPEFLTYFQNEAQLEKSRLLSDRFSAERPKGSFSTLEIQRTEQGDSAMYLCASSLAPTGREQYFGPGTRLTVT.

This clone occurred many times. The rearrangement joins TRBV30 to TRBJ2-3; D unresolved. The germline V gene has CDR1 GTSNPN and CDR2 SVGIG (reference sequence). This CDR3 region has 13 residues. Trimming pared 1 base from V and 2 bases from J, leaving 7 bases between. The chain's CDR3 is CAWSGGPTDTQYF. CDR3 coding DNA: TGTGCCTGGAGTGGAGGTCCCACAGATACGCAGTATTTT.

CDR3 coding DNA: TGTGCCAGCAGTGCGGTTTCCACGCAGTATTTT. Protein product: CASSAVSTQYF. This rearrangement joins TRBV2 to TRBJ2-3; no clear D. V dropped 4 bases and J dropped 9 bases, with 8 bases sitting between them. Germline lookup yields CDR1 SNHLY and CDR2 FYNNEI. The length of the CDR3 is 11 residues. The variable domain in full, completed from reference TRBV2 and TRBJ2-3, reads EPEVTQTPSHQVTQMGQEVILRCVPISNHLYFYWYRQILGQKVEFLVSFYNNEISEKSEIFDDQFSVERPDGSNFTLKIRSTKLEDSAMYFCASSAVSTQYFGPGTRLTVL.

V is TRBV6-1 and J is TRBJ2-1; D perhaps matches TRBD1 (6 bases). The length of the CDR3 is 14 residues. Germline loops: CDR1 MNHNS, CDR2 SASEGT. V lost 3 bases to trimming and J lost 3 bases, with 9 bases between them. CDR3 bases: TGTGCCAGCAGTGACGGACAGATCTACAATGAGCAGTTCTTC. Amino acids: CASSDGQIYNEQFF.

This clone was counted between two and nine times. This sequence joins TRBV25-1 and TRBJ1-2; tentative D call: TRBD1 (5 bases). With 6 bases removed from V and 6 bases from J, the gap between germline ends came to 11 bases. The CDR3 consists of 12 residues. The V gene's germline CDR1 is MGHDK and CDR2 SYGVNS. Here the CDR3 reads CASSAGFDGYTF. For the CDR3, the DNA is TGTGCCAGCAGCGCAGGGTTCGATGGCTACACCTTC.

V is TRBV29-1 and J is TRBJ2-5, with 14 positions matching TRBD2. Germline CDR1 is SQVTM and CDR2 is ANQGSEA. J gave up 5 bases and V 6 bases, and 11 bases lay outside the gene matches. The CDR3 totals 16 residues. This CDR3 reads CSVTQGTSGRGETQYF. Here the CDR3 DNA reads TGCAGCGTCACCCAGGGGACTAGCGGGAGAGGGGAGACCCAGTACTTC.

This clone was detected a few times. V gene TRBV10-3 combines with J gene TRBJ2-1; D remains ambiguous. The CDR3 covers 11 residues. With 10 bases removed from V and 8 bases from J, the gap between germline ends came to 12 bases. Germline V gene sequence: CDR1 ENHRY, CDR2 SYGVKD. The CDR3 region is CASTSQDEQFF. The CDR3 DNA is TGTGCCAGCACGTCCCAGGATGAGCAGTTCTTC.

This rearrangement joins TRBV30 to TRBJ1-6; a possible D gene is TRBD1 (5 bases). Trimming removed 8 bases at V and 8 bases at J, with 16 bases between. The germline gives CDR1 GTSNPN, CDR2 SVGIG (reference sequence). The CDR3 spans 13 residues. The CDR3 reads CARSGGGYSPLHF. The CDR3, as DNA: TGTGCCAGGTCCGGGGGGGGTTATTCACCCCTCCACTTT. Using reference TRBV30 and TRBJ1-6 for the parts outside the CDR3, the full variable domain is SQTIHQWPATLVQPVGSPLSLECTVEGTSNPNLYWYRQAAGRGLQLLFYSVGIGQISSEVPQNLSASRPQDRQFILSSKKLLLSDSGFYLCARSGGGYSPLHFGNGTRLTVT.

The table lists this clone with a few counts. The chain employs TRBV29-1 and TRBJ1-2, with D hard to call. Trimming left V 4 bases short and J 2 bases short, with 8 bases between. This CDR3 comprises 12 residues. Germline-derived CDR1 and CDR2 are SQVTM and ANQGSEA. The CDR3 region is CSVASRNYGYTF. The DNA for the CDR3 is TGCAGCGTTGCCTCGCGGAACTATGGCTACACCTTC. The whole variable domain, remainder taken from reference TRBV29-1 and TRBJ1-2, is SAVISQKPSRDICQRGTSLTIQCQVDSQVTMMFWYRQQPGQSLTLIATANQGSEATYESGFVIDKFPISRPNLTFSTLTVSNMSPEDSSIYLCSVASRNYGYTFGSGTRLTVV.

This clone was detected a few times. The V gene is TRBV4-2, the J gene TRBJ2-1; weak D call: TRBD2 (6 bases). CDR3 length: 14 residues. Trimming shortened V by 2 bases and J by 7 bases, and 12 bases separated the two germline ends. Looked up from germline, CDR1 is LGHNA and CDR2 is YNFKEQ. This chain's CDR3 is CASSQTGLQNEQFF. CDR3 nucleotide sequence: TGTGCCAGCAGCCAAACGGGACTCCAAAATGAGCAGTTCTTC.

The V gene is TRBV28, the J gene TRBJ2-7, with no clear D. The CDR3 runs 14 residues. Trimming shortened V by 5 bases and J by 0 bases, and 11 bases separated the two germline ends. Germline V lookup: CDR1 MDHEN, CDR2 SYDVKM. The CDR3 bases are TGTGCCAGCAGTCCCCCCTCCAGCTCCTACGAGCAGTACTTC. This encodes CASSPPSSSYEQYF.

The V and J genes are TRBV30 and TRBJ2-5, with D hard to call. This CDR3 spans 12 amino acids. Germline V gene lookup returns CDR1 GTSNPN and CDR2 SVGIG (reference sequence). V shed 2 bases and J shed 5 bases, with 9 bases lying between them. CDR3 sequence (DNA): TGTGCCTGGAGTCTAATCCTGGAGACCCAGTACTTC. This encodes CAWSLILETQYF.

This clone was counted a few times. V is TRBV19 and J is TRBJ1-1, with D tentatively TRBD1 (5 bases). Between the trimmed V and J ends, which lost 3 bases and 4 bases, there was a span of 9 bases. Germline loops: CDR1 LNHDA, CDR2 SQIVND (reference sequence). This CDR3 has 13 residues. The CDR3 region has the DNA TGTGCCAGTAGTATGATGGGGGGCACTGAAGCTTTCTTT. Translated: CASSMMGGTEAFF.

This clone has more than one count but fewer than ten. The genes are TRBV9 and TRBJ2-1, with 10 bases aligning to TRBD1. The CDR3 is made up of 16 amino acids. V trimming: 3 bases; J trimming: 10 bases; junction bases outside the gene matches: 13. Germline-derived CDR1 and CDR2 are SGDLS and YYNGEE. CDR3 region: CASSGGTGVPMGEQFF. Written as DNA, the CDR3 is TGTGCCAGCAGCGGGGGGACAGGGGTTCCGATGGGGGAGCAGTTCTTC.

This clone was seen a handful of times. The rearrangement uses TRBV19 and TRBJ1-5, with TRBD1 matching over 9 bases. CDR3 length: 18 residues. Germline CDR1 and CDR2: LNHDA and SQIVND (reference sequence). The ends lost 5 bases at V and 7 bases at J; junction bases unmatched: 18. DNA for the CDR3: TGTGCCAGTAGTTCCCGTCCGGGACAGGGCACACAATGGCAGCCCCAGCATTTT. It codes for CASSSRPGQGTQWQPQHF.

The chain has TRBV6-1 and TRBJ2-4; a weak D match, TRBD1 (6 bases). Germline CDR1 and CDR2: MNHNS and SASEGT. CDR3 length: 15 amino acids. Trimming removed 0 bases at V and 6 bases at J, with 12 bases between. This chain's CDR3 is CASSEALLDRNIQYF. CDR3 coding DNA: TGTGCCAGCAGTGAAGCGCTTCTGGACAGAAACATTCAGTACTTC.

The chain joins TRBV19 to TRBJ1-1; the match to TRBD1 covers 7 bases. The CDR3 length is 15 residues. In germline, CDR1 is LNHDA, CDR2 SQIVND (reference sequence). V was pared by 4 bases and J by 1 base, with 6 bases of the junction left unmatched. The CDR3 protein is CASSNLRTGNTEAFF. The CDR3 nucleotides are TGTGCCAGTAGTAACCTCCGGACAGGGAACACTGAAGCTTTCTTT.

This clone was seen a handful of times. The genes are TRBV7-9 and TRBJ1-1; no clear D. Trimming shortened V by 8 bases and J by 6 bases, and 19 bases separated the two germline ends. There are 14 residues in the CDR3. CDR1 and CDR2 from the germline V gene are SEHNR and FQNEAQ (reference sequence). The CDR3 reads CASGSVSLIAEAFF. CDR3 in DNA: TGTGCCAGCGGTTCAGTGTCTTTGATCGCTGAAGCTTTCTTT.

This clone was detected a few times. In nucleotides, the CDR3 is TGCGCCAGCAGCCAGGCAGGAACTCAGGAAAAACTGTTTTTT. Residues: CASSQAGTQEKLFF. The chain uses TRBV4-1 and TRBJ1-4; D ambiguous. V dropped 3 bases and J dropped 8 bases, with 13 bases sitting between them. Germline values: CDR1 MGHRA, CDR2 YSYEKL. The CDR3 runs 14 residues.

This clone was seen only a few times. V is TRBV12-5 and J is TRBJ2-1; TRBD2 matches 7 bases. CDR1 LGHNT and CDR2 FRNRAP come from the germline V gene. Trimming at V came to 7 bases and at J to 9 bases, leaving 15 bases not matched to a gene. This CDR3 comprises 15 residues. The CDR3 protein is CASAAGSLLASEQFF. The CDR3 DNA reads as TGTGCTAGTGCAGCGGGATCTCTTCTGGCGAGTGAGCAGTTCTTC.

The CDR3 DNA is TGCGCCAGCAGCGCCAGACTAGCGGGAAGCACCGGGGAGCTGTTTTTT. Amino acid sequence: CASSARLAGSTGELFF. The chain is built from TRBV5-1 and TRBJ2-2; 11 bases agree with TRBD2. V shed 4 bases and J 4 bases; nucleotides not matched to a gene: 6. The CDR3 length is 16 residues. Germline-derived CDR1 and CDR2 are SGHRS and YFSETQ.

This clone showed up just a few times. The CDR3 reads CATSSRGLGKSYEQYF. CDR3 bases: TGTGCCACCAGCAGCAGGGGGCTGGGAAAGTCCTACGAGCAGTACTTC. The gene calls are TRBV15 and TRBJ2-7, with 8 nucleotides matching TRBD1. The CDR3 sequence is 16 residues long. The J segment lost 1 base and the V segment lost 3 bases, leaving 8 bases of the junction unmatched. The germline CDR1 and CDR2 sequences are LNHNV and YYDKDF (reference sequence).

The CDR3: CASVDRGRGQPQHF. CDR3 in DNA: TGTGCCAGTGTTGACAGGGGGCGGGGGCAGCCCCAGCATTTT. The chain links TRBV19 to TRBJ1-5; 10 nucleotides agree with TRBD1. There are 14 residues in the CDR3. With V trimmed by 8 bases and J by 7 bases, 8 bases remained unmatched. The germline V gene encodes CDR1 LNHDA and CDR2 SQIVND (reference sequence).

This clone was seen only a few times. The chain combines TRBV19 with TRBJ2-7, with 7 bases lining up with TRBD2. Looked up from germline, CDR1 is LNHDA and CDR2 is SQIVND (reference sequence). The CDR3 has 13 residues. The V gene end was trimmed by 5 bases and the J gene end by 4 bases; junction bases not matched to a gene: 5. The CDR3 DNA reads TGTGCCAGTAGTGCGGGAGTTGTATACGAGCAGTACTTC. It specifies CASSAGVVYEQYF. Variable domain in full (rest from reference TRBV19 and TRBJ2-7): DGGITQSPKYLFRKEGQNVTLSCEQNLNHDAMYWYRQDPGQGLRLIYYSQIVNDFQKGDIAEGYSVSREKKESFPLTVTSAQKNPTAFYLCASSAGVVYEQYFGPGTRLTVT.